This T cell receptor (beta chain) appears in the sequencing data of a study of shared clonotypes between healthy human individuals. General study points: Among donors, sharing of clonotypes was expected to be affected by sequencing depth.

In germline, CDR1 is SGDLS, CDR2 YYNGEE. The CDR3 consists of 15 residues. Unmatched junction bases numbered 6, after V lost 4 bases and J lost 4 bases. About this clone itself: Its antigen remains unknown. Other DNA sequences in the same sample also yield this CDR3.

Per the original data handling: Filtering of immunoSEQ junctional sequences could not match full-length read filtering. The data were produced by immunoSEQ multiplex PCR, yet TCRdb's version contains in-frame clones alone and is incomplete. V, J and clone size are taken as reported in that table, and D and trimming were inferred from the DNA itself. The table records some 1,400,000 clones, about 96% of them present only once. V is TRBV9 and J is TRBJ2-2, with 8 nucleotides matching TRBD1. The sequenced sample consisted of naive CD4+ T cells sorted from blood. As to subset: CD45RA+ positively selected. The TCR was taken from a man aged 25 to 45 in good health. The CDR3 here is CASSPRTGRTGELFF. The CDR3, as DNA: TGTGCCAGCAGCCCCCGGACAGGGCGCACCGGGGAGCTGTTTTTT.